Listed here are 22 T cell receptor beta chains from one sample, sequenced in a study of CD8 T cells in Susac syndrome. With random hexamers, about 0.5 to 1 ug RNA was reverse transcribed. TCRdb used MiXCR to reprocess the immunoSEQ multiplex PCR reads, holding one entry per CDR3 protein. The data show around 130,000 distinct CDR3 sequences, 96% seen once. Sequenced: CD4+ T cells from PBMCs. These receptors all stem from a human donor with Susac syndrome.

The genes are TRBV7-2 and TRBJ2-3; 7 bases align to TRBD2. J gave up 5 bases and V 4 bases, and 3 bases lay outside the gene matches. Germline V gene data show CDR1 as SGHTA and CDR2 as FQGNSA. The CDR3 is 13 residues long. The DNA for the CDR3 is TGTGCCAGCAGCTGGGGGGGGAGAGATACGCAGTATTTT. Translating gives CASSWGGRDTQYF.

For the CDR3, the DNA is TGTGCCAGCAGACAAGGGACAGGGGGAGAGACCCAGTACTTC. Its translation: CASRQGTGGETQYF. The rearrangement joins TRBV7-2 to TRBJ2-5; 11 nucleotides align to TRBD1. In germline, CDR1 is SGHTA, CDR2 FQGNSA. J was trimmed by 4 bases and V by 6 bases; bases with no gene match: 4. There are 14 residues in the CDR3.

This chain joins TRBV18 and TRBJ2-7, with unresolved D. CDR1 and CDR2 (germline): KGHSH, LQKENI. This CDR3 has 14 residues. V gave up 5 bases and J gave up 0 bases, with 11 bases separating them. The CDR3 is CASSTGLVSYEQYF. The DNA for the CDR3 is TGTGCCAGCTCAACCGGGCTAGTCTCCTACGAGCAGTACTTC.

The chain links TRBV12-3 or TRBV12-4 to TRBJ2-4; 7 bases are a match to TRBD2. The V and J ends lost 8 bases and 0 bases, in that order; junction bases with no gene match: 13. The CDR3 spans 17 residues. Written as DNA, the CDR3 is TGTGCCAGCGGCATAAGCGGGACGTCCTTAGCCAAAAACATTCAGTACTTC. Protein product: CASGISGTSLAKNIQYF.

The rearrangement uses TRBV5-1 and TRBJ2-5; the match to TRBD2 covers 9 bases. Per germline, CDR1 SGHRS and CDR2 YFSETQ. This CDR3 is 14 amino acids long. With 4 bases clipped from V and 4 bases from J, the junction kept 5 bases outside the gene matches. The CDR3 DNA reads as TGCGCCAGCAGCCAACTAGCGGGTGGAGAGACCCAGTACTTC. It yields the protein CASSQLAGGETQYF.

The chain links TRBV28 to TRBJ2-6; D is ambiguous. This CDR3 is 14 amino acids long. Germline lookup yields CDR1 MDHEN and CDR2 SYDVKM. V was cut by 8 bases and J by 0 bases, with 8 bases left in between. In nucleotides, the CDR3 is TGTGCCAGCTACGGATACTCTGGGGCCAACGTCCTGACTTTC. It encodes CASYGYSGANVLTF.

The chain recombines TRBV15 with TRBJ2-7; 10 nucleotides match TRBD2. The germline CDR1 and CDR2 sequences are LNHNV and YYDKDF (reference sequence). The CDR3 consists of 17 residues. The V gene end was trimmed by 4 bases and the J gene end by 3 bases; junction bases not matched to a gene: 12. The CDR3 DNA is TGTGCCACCAGCACCCCCCCCGTGGGACTAGCGAGCTACGAGCAGTACTTC. Translation: CATSTPPVGLASYEQYF.

The rearrangement joins TRBV3-1 to TRBJ2-1, with D hard to call. The CDR3 is 12 amino acids. Germline CDR1 LGHDT, CDR2 YNNKEL (reference sequence). The V gene lost 1 base and the J gene lost 7 bases, with 5 bases spanning the gap. In nucleotides, the CDR3 is TGTGCCAGCAGCCAAGTTGCGAATGAGCAGTTCTTC. Translating it yields CASSQVANEQFF.

The rearrangement uses TRBV20-1 and TRBJ1-1; tentative D call: TRBD1 (6 bases). V lost 3 bases and J 4 bases, leaving 12 bases between the germline ends. The CDR3 loop spans 13 amino acids. The germline gives CDR1 DFQATT, CDR2 SNEGSKA (reference sequence). CDR3 sequence: CSASSQGGTEAFF. The CDR3 DNA reads as TGCAGTGCTAGTTCACAGGGTGGCACTGAAGCTTTCTTT.

V and J are TRBV29-1 and TRBJ1-2; TRBD1 agrees at 8 bases. Per the germline V gene, CDR1 is SQVTM and CDR2 is ANQGSEA. The V gene end was trimmed by 6 bases and the J gene end by 8 bases; junction bases not matched to a gene: 5. The CDR3 is 11 residues long. This CDR3 is CSVPDREGYTF. The CDR3 DNA reads as TGCAGCGTGCCGGACAGGGAGGGCTACACCTTC. The full variable domain, its missing parts supplied by reference TRBV29-1 and TRBJ1-2, is SAVISQKPSRDICQRGTSLTIQCQVDSQVTMMFWYRQQPGQSLTLIATANQGSEATYESGFVIDKFPISRPNLTFSTLTVSNMSPEDSSIYLCSVPDREGYTFGSGTRLTVV.

The rearrangement uses TRBV12-3 or TRBV12-4 and TRBJ1-5; possibly TRBD1 for D (6 bases). V was shortened by 7 bases and J by 6 bases, with 16 bases between the two germline ends. CDR3 length: 14 amino acids. CDR3 coding DNA: TGTGCCAGCACTAAACAGGGTTTACTTCAGCCCCAGCATTTT. This codes for CASTKQGLLQPQHF.

The J gene is TRBJ2-1, the V gene TRBV30; TRBD2 agrees at 12 bases. The CDR3 is 17 amino acids. CDR1 GTSNPN and CDR2 SVGIG come from the germline V gene (reference sequence). V gave up 0 bases and J gave up 10 bases; unmatched junction bases: 13. The CDR3, as DNA: TGTGCCTGGAGTGTCAGGCTAGCGGGAGGGGAAATGAAGGAGCAGTTCTTC. This sequence encodes CAWSVRLAGGEMKEQFF.

V is TRBV6-2 or TRBV6-3 and J is TRBJ1-1; D not resolved. Germline CDR1 MNHEY, CDR2 SVGEGT. Trimming pared 3 bases from V and 5 bases from J, leaving 16 bases between. The CDR3 sequence is 15 residues long. CDR3 residues: CASSYFPRKGTEAFF. The CDR3, as DNA: TGTGCCAGCAGTTATTTTCCCCGCAAGGGTACTGAAGCTTTCTTT.

The rearrangement links TRBV20-1 to TRBJ2-1, with D perhaps matching TRBD1 or TRBD2 (5 bases each). The V end lost 2 bases, the J end lost 0 bases, and 11 bases lay between the germline ends. CDR1 and CDR2 (germline): DFQATT, SNEGSKA (reference sequence). The CDR3 is 15 amino acids. The CDR3 DNA reads TGCAGTGCTAGAACGGGGCCGAGCTCCTACAATGAGCAGTTCTTC. This translates into CSARTGPSSYNEQFF.

This chain joins TRBV30 and TRBJ1-1; D gene unclear. The CDR3 has 13 amino acids. In germline, CDR1 is GTSNPN, CDR2 SVGIG (reference sequence). Trimming stripped 3 bases from V and 0 bases from J, with 8 bases between. Here the CDR3 DNA reads TGTGCCTGGAGGCGAAAGTTGAACACTGAAGCTTTCTTT. Its translation: CAWRRKLNTEAFF.

This clonotype was seen only once. J is TRBJ2-1 and V is TRBV3-1, with TRBD1 matching over 9 bases. V lost 3 bases, J lost 7 bases, and 7 bases stayed unmatched. CDR3 length: 15 residues. CDR1 LGHDT and CDR2 YNNKEL come from the germline V gene (reference sequence). The CDR3 nucleotides read TGTGCCAGCAGCCACCGGGACAGGGTGGGGAATGAGCAGTTCTTC. Encoded protein: CASSHRDRVGNEQFF.

This clonotype was counted a single time. The gene calls are TRBV3-1 and TRBJ2-1; perhaps TRBD2 as D (6 bases). This CDR3 spans 14 amino acids. In germline, CDR1 is LGHDT, CDR2 YNNKEL (reference sequence). V was shortened by 9 bases and J by 7 bases, with 19 bases between the two germline ends. The CDR3 DNA follows: TGTGCCAGTCACCGGGGACTCGCCCGGAATGAGCAGTTCTTC. It is translated as CASHRGLARNEQFF.

Points on this clonotype: Sequence at one end of the junction differs from germline and may be a read error. The V call is TRBV7-2, the J call TRBJ2-3; D is possibly TRBD2 (7 bases). Germline assignment: CDR1 SGHTA and CDR2 FQGNSA. CDR3 length: 15 residues. The CDR3 region has the DNA TGCGCCAGCAGCCAAGTCGGGGGGCGAACAGATACGCAGTATTTT. Translation: CASSQVGGRTDTQYF. The full variable domain, in which reference TRBV7-2 and TRBJ2-3 provide the parts outside the CDR3, is GAGVSQSPSNKVTEKGKDVELRCDPISGHTALYWYRQSLGQGLEFLIYFQGNSAPDKSGLPSDRFSAERTGGSVSTLTIQRTQQEDSAVYLCASSQVGGRTDTQYFGPGTRLTVL.

This chain connects TRBV19 to TRBJ2-1, with 11 bases that match TRBD2. The CDR3 consists of 15 residues. The germline V gene has CDR1 LNHDA and CDR2 SQIVND (reference sequence). V shed 3 bases and J 15 bases; nucleotides not matched to a gene: 13. In nucleotides, the CDR3 is TGTGCCAGTAGTATCGCCGGACTAGCGGGCCCCGGACCGTTCTTC. This sequence encodes CASSIAGLAGPGPFF.

V is TRBV29-1 and J is TRBJ1-2; 10 bases are a match to TRBD1. The CDR3 is 13 residues long. J was trimmed by 3 bases and V by 4 bases; bases with no gene match: 2. Germline-derived CDR1 and CDR2 are SQVTM and ANQGSEA. As DNA, the CDR3 is TGCAGCGTTGGGGACAGGGGTCACTATGGCTACACCTTC. Its translation: CSVGDRGHYGYTF. The whole variable domain, remainder taken from reference TRBV29-1 and TRBJ1-2, is SAVISQKPSRDICQRGTSLTIQCQVDSQVTMMFWYRQQPGQSLTLIATANQGSEATYESGFVIDKFPISRPNLTFSTLTVSNMSPEDSSIYLCSVGDRGHYGYTFGSGTRLTVV.

V is TRBV3-1 and J is TRBJ2-7; D is uncertain. CDR3 length: 12 amino acids. Trimming stripped 2 bases from V and 7 bases from J, with 9 bases between. Germline V CDR1 and CDR2: LGHDT, YNNKEL (reference sequence). The CDR3 sequence: CASSQLNREQYF. DNA for the CDR3: TGTGCCAGCAGCCAACTAAATAGAGAGCAGTACTTC.

CDR3: CAWSFRGGSGGYTF. The CDR3 DNA is TGTGCCTGGAGTTTCCGAGGGGGATCCGGTGGCTACACCTTC. J is TRBJ1-2 and V is TRBV30; D is perhaps TRBD1 (6 bases). The CDR3 is made up of 14 amino acids. The germline V gene has CDR1 GTSNPN and CDR2 SVGIG (reference sequence). Trimming took 2 bases from V and 7 from J, leaving 17 bases between them. The whole variable domain, filled in from reference TRBV30 and TRBJ1-2, reads SQTIHQWPATLVQPVGSPLSLECTVEGTSNPNLYWYRQAAGRGLQLLFYSVGIGQISSEVPQNLSASRPQDRQFILSSKKLLLSDSGFYLCAWSFRGGSGGYTFGSGTRLTVV.